This T cell receptor (beta chain) originates from a study of T-cell memory formation after mild COVID-19. This clonotype came up many times. Its antigen is unknown. After 5'RACE with constant-segment primers, TCR alpha and TCR beta cDNA libraries carrying sample barcodes and UMIs were obtained. Using its own MiXCR run on the 5' RACE reads, TCRdb lists one record per CDR3 protein. The table lists about 350,000 distinct CDR3 sequences, 12% to 15% of them singletons. Notes on the study in general: Confirmation of SARS-CoV-2 specificity was lacking for second-wave clones peaking day 37. Clones that shrank (day 15 to 85) were balanced CD4/CD8, whereas later expanders leaned CD4+.

CDR3 length equals 16 residues. Looked up from germline, CDR1 is LGHNA and CDR2 is YNFKEQ. V shed 0 bases and J 8 bases; nucleotides not matched to a gene: 7. This chain joins TRBV4-2 and TRBJ1-4, with 9 bases matching TRBD1. The clonotype originates from a man between 18 and 35 years old who had mild COVID-19 (a few samples of this study predate the infection). Cell type and time point are not known. The sequenced sample consisted of PBMCs or a T cell subset sorted from them (not recorded which). The CDR3 spells CASSQDPGQGGEKLFF. The CDR3 region has the DNA TGTGCCAGCAGCCAAGATCCGGGACAGGGTGGGGAAAAACTGTTTTTT.